This note documents a single TCR beta chain sequence. Its antigen is undetermined. Clones were read by immunoSEQ multiplex PCR, and TCRdb kept only the in-frame ones, dropping some. In the table there are about 94,000 clones, approximately 81% of which are singletons. This entry is derived from a study of Ad26.COV2.S vaccination and SARS-CoV-2 variants. Notes on the study in general: Vaccine recipients surpassed placebo recipients in spike-specific TCR breadth.

The CDR3 extends over 15 amino acids. Trimming took 2 bases from V and 1 from J; bases not matched to a gene: 3. Germline V gene data show CDR1 as SEHNR and CDR2 as FQNEAQ (reference sequence). The chain is built from TRBV7-9 and TRBJ2-7; the match to TRBD1 covers 9 bases. Sample: peripheral blood, taken after recovery from COVID-19. The sequence was collected from a human donor who had recovered from COVID-19. The CDR3 nucleotides read TGTGCCAGCAGCTTATCCGGGACAGGGTCCTACGAGCAGTACTTC. Its translation: CASSLSGTGSYEQYF.